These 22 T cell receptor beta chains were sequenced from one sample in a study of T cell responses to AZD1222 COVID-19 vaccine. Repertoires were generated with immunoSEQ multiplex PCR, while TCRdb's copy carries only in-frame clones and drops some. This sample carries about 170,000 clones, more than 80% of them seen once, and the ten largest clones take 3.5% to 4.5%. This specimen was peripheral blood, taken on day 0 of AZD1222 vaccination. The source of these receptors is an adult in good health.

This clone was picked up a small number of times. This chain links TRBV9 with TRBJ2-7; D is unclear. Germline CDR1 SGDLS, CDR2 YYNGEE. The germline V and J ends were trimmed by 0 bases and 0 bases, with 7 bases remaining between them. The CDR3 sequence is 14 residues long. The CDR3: CASSVEGLSYEQYF. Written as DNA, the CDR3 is TGTGCCAGCAGCGTAGAGGGCCTCTCCTACGAGCAGTACTTC.

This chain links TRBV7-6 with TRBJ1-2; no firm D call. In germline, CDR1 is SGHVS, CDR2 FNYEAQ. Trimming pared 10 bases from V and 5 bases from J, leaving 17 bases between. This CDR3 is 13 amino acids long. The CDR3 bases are TGTGCCACCCGAAGGGCCGGAGAATATGGCTACACCTTC. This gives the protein CATRRAGEYGYTF. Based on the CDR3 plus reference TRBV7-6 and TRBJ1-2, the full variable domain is GAGVSQSPRYKVTKRGQDVALRCDPISGHVSLYWYRQALGQGPEFLTYFNYEAQQDKSGLPNDRFSAERPEGSISTLTIQRTEQRDSAMYRCATRRAGEYGYTFGSGTRLTVV.

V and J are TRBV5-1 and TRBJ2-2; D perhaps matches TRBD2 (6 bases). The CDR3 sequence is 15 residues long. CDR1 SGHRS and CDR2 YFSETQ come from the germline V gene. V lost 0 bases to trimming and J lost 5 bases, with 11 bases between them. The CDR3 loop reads CASSLGREVTGELFF. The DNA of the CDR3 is TGCGCCAGCAGCTTGGGCAGGGAGGTGACCGGGGAGCTGTTTTTT.

The CDR3 nucleotides are TGTGCCAGCAGTTTCCTTGGGGGATTCTATGGCTACACCTTC. Its translation: CASSFLGGFYGYTF. This chain uses TRBV27 with TRBJ1-2, with a possible D match to TRBD1 (5 bases). Germline-derived CDR1 and CDR2 are MNHEY and SMNVEV (reference sequence). Trimming removed 3 bases at V and 4 bases at J, with 12 bases between. This CDR3 comprises 14 residues.

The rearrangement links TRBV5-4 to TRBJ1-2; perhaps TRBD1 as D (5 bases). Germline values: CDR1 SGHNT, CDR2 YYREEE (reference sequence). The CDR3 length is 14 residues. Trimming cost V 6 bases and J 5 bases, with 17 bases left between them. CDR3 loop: CASTSGPLSYGYTF. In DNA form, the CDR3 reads TGTGCCAGCACTTCGGGACCGCTTAGTTATGGCTACACCTTC.

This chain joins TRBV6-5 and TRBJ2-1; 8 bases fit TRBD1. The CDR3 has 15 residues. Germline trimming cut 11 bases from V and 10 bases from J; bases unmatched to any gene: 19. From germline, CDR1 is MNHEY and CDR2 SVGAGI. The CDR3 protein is CAARGSRANRGEQFF. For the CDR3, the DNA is TGTGCCGCCAGGGGTTCCCGGGCCAACAGGGGGGAGCAGTTCTTC.

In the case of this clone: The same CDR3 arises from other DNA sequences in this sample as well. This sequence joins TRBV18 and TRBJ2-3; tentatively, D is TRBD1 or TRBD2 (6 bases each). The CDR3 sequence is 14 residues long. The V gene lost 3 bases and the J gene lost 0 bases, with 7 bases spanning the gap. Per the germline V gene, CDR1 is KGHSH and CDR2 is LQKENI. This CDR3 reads CASSPGGSTDTQYF. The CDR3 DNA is TGTGCCAGCTCACCGGGGGGCAGCACAGATACGCAGTATTTT.

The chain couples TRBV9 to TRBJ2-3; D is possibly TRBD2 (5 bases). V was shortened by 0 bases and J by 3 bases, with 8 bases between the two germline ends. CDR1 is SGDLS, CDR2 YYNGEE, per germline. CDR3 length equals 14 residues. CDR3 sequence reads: CASSVASGTDTQYF. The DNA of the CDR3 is TGTGCCAGCAGCGTAGCATCGGGAACAGATACGCAGTATTTT.

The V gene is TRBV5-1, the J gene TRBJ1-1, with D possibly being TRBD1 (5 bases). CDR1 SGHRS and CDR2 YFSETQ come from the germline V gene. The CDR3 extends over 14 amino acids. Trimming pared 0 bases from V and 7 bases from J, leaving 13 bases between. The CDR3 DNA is TGCGCCAGCAGCTTGGGAGGGACCGAGGGTGAAGCTTTCTTT. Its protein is CASSLGGTEGEAFF.

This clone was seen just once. DNA of the CDR3: TGTGCCAGCTCACCATCCCGGACGGGTCAGCCCCAGCATTTT. This sequence encodes CASSPSRTGQPQHF. The V gene is TRBV18, the J gene TRBJ1-5; unclear D gene. This CDR3 region has 14 residues. Germline loops: CDR1 KGHSH, CDR2 LQKENI. V was cut by 2 bases and J by 6 bases, with 11 bases left in between. Supplemented by reference TRBV18 and TRBJ1-5, the full variable domain reads NAGVMQNPRHLVRRRGQEARLRCSPMKGHSHVYWYRQLPEEGLKFMVYLQKENIIDESGMPKERFSAEFPKEGPSILRIQQVVRGDSAAYFCASSPSRTGQPQHFGDGTRLSIL.

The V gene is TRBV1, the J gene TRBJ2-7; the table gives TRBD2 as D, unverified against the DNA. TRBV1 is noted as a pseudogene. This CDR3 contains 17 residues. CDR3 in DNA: TGCACCAGCAGCCAAGATCTGAAGCGGGAGTGGACCTACGAGCAGTACTTC. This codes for CTSSQDLKREWTYEQYF.

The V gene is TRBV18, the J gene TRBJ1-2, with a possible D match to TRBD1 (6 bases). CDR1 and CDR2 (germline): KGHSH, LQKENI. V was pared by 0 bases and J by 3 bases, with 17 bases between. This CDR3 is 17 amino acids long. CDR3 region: CASSPPEGEADHYGYTF. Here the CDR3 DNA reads TGTGCCAGCTCACCACCTGAGGGGGAGGCCGACCACTATGGCTACACCTTC. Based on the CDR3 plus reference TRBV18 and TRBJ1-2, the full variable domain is NAGVMQNPRHLVRRRGQEARLRCSPMKGHSHVYWYRQLPEEGLKFMVYLQKENIIDESGMPKERFSAEFPKEGPSILRIQQVVRGDSAAYFCASSPPEGEADHYGYTFGSGTRLTVV.

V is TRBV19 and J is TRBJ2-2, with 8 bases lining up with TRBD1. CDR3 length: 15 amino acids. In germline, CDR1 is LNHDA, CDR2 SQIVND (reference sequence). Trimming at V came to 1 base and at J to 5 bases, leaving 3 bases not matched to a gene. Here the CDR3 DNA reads TGTGCCAGTAGTATAGGACAGGGGTCGACCGGGGAGCTGTTTTTT. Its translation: CASSIGQGSTGELFF.

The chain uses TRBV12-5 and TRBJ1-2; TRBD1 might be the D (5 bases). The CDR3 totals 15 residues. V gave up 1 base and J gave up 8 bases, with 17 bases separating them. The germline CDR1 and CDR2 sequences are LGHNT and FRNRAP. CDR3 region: CASGLDLQGRGGYTF. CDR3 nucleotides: TGTGCTAGTGGTTTGGACTTGCAGGGTCGGGGAGGCTACACCTTC. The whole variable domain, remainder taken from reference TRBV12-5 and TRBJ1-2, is DARVTQTPRHKVTEMGQEVTMRCQPILGHNTVFWYRQTMMQGLELLAYFRNRAPLDDSGMPKDRFSAEMPDATLATLKIQPSEPRDSAVYFCASGLDLQGRGGYTFGSGTRLTVV.

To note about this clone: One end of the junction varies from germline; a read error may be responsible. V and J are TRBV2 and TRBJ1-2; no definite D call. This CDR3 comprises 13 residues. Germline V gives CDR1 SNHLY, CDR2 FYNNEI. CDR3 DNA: TGTGCCAGCAGTGAGGGTGGTAACTATGGCTATACCTTC. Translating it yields CASSEGGNYGYTF. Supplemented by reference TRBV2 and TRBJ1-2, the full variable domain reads EPEVTQTPSHQVTQMGQEVILRCVPISNHLYFYWYRQILGQKVEFLVSFYNNEISEKSEIFDDQFSVERPDGSNFTLKIRSTKLEDSAMYFCASSEGGNYGYTFGSGTRLTVV.

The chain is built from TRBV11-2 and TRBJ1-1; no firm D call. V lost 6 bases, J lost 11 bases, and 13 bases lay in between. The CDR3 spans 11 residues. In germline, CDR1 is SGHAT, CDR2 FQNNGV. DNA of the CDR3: TGTGCCAGCAGTCGAAGTGAGAACGCTTTCTTT. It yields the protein CASSRSENAFF.

CDR3 bases: TGTGCCAGCAGCTCAACACAGAAGAACACTGAAGCTTTCTTT. This sequence encodes CASSSTQKNTEAFF. V is TRBV11-1 and J is TRBJ1-1, with D hard to call. CDR1 SGHAT and CDR2 FQDESV come from the germline V gene (reference sequence). The CDR3 has 14 amino acids. The V gene lost 4 bases and the J gene lost 1 base, with 10 bases spanning the gap.

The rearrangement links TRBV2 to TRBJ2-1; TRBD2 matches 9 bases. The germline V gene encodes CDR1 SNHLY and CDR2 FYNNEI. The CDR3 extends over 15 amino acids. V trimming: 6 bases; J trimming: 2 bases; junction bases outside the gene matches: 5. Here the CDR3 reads CASSPAGGPYNEQFF. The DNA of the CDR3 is TGTGCCAGCAGCCCAGCGGGGGGTCCCTACAATGAGCAGTTCTTC.

CDR3 sequence: CASSIGQGPEQYF. The CDR3 DNA sequence: TGTGCCAGTAGTATAGGACAGGGTCCCGAGCAGTACTTC. The chain links TRBV19 to TRBJ2-7, with 7 bases that match TRBD1. CDR3 length equals 13 residues. V lost 1 base, J lost 6 bases, and 3 bases stayed unmatched. Germline lookup yields CDR1 LNHDA and CDR2 SQIVND (reference sequence).

The CDR3 region is CASSSIPVNTEAFF. The CDR3 bases are TGTGCCAGCAGTTCTATTCCCGTGAACACTGAAGCTTTCTTT. The chain uses TRBV3-1 (or the pseudogene TRBV3-2) and TRBJ1-1, with D uncertain. Trimming removed 6 bases at V and 0 bases at J, with 11 bases between. The CDR3 spans 14 residues. Germline V CDR1 and CDR2: LGHDT, YNNKEL (reference sequence).

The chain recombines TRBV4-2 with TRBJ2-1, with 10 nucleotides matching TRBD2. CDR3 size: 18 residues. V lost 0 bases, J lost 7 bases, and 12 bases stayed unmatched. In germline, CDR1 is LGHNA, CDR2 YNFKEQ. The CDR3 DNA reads TGTGCCAGCAGCCAAGATAAGGGTCTAGCGGGAGTGCAGAATGAGCAGTTCTTC. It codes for CASSQDKGLAGVQNEQFF.

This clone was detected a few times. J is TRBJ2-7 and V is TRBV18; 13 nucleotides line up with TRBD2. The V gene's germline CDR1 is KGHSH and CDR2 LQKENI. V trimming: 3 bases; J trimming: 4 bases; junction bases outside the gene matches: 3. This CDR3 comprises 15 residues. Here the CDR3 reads CASSPELAGGYEQYF. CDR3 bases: TGTGCCAGCTCACCCGAACTAGCGGGAGGGTACGAGCAGTACTTC. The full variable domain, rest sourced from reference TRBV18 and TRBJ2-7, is NAGVMQNPRHLVRRRGQEARLRCSPMKGHSHVYWYRQLPEEGLKFMVYLQKENIIDESGMPKERFSAEFPKEGPSILRIQQVVRGDSAAYFCASSPELAGGYEQYFGPGTRLTVT.